These 32 T cell receptor beta chains share one sample of origin, sequenced in a study of blood T cells in healthy people across ages. A second PCR, run for about 6 to 11 cycles, used a sample-barcoded 5' primer plus a J-beta primer mix. TCRdb fed the 5' RACE reads into MiXCR, producing one record per CDR3 protein. The data hold about 650,000 distinct CDR3 sequences, with about a third observed a single time. The sequenced sample consisted of blood. Source of these receptors: a woman of 80 years or more in good health.

The CDR3 DNA reads as TGTGCCAGCAGCTTAGGGGCAGGGCGTAAGCAGTTCTTC. It translates to CASSLGAGRKQFF. The chain combines TRBV7-8 with TRBJ2-1, with TRBD1 as a possible D gene (5 bases). The CDR3 loop spans 13 amino acids. Trimming took 1 base from V and 11 from J, leaving 12 bases between them. Germline CDR1 and CDR2: SGHVS and FQNEAQ.

Points on this clonotype: This sequence may be a read error, since a much larger clone differs from it by one base. V gene TRBV4-3 combines with J gene TRBJ2-7, with TRBD1 matching over 9 bases. The length of the CDR3 is 15 residues. The germline V gene has CDR1 LGHNA and CDR2 YSLEER. Trimming cost V 3 bases and J 7 bases; bases outside gene matches: 10. The CDR3: CASSHTGQGGGEQYF. CDR3 DNA sequence: TGCGCCAGCAGCCATACGGGACAGGGAGGTGGTGAGCAGTACTTC.

There are a few counts of this clonotype. The chain has TRBV20-1 and TRBJ2-6, with a possible D match to TRBD1 (5 bases). This CDR3 spans 14 amino acids. In germline, CDR1 is DFQATT, CDR2 SNEGSKA (reference sequence). Trimming cost V 2 bases and J 5 bases, with 10 bases left between them. CDR3 coding DNA: TGCAGTGCTAGATGGGGCGCCAGGGCCAACGTCCTGACTTTC. Translation: CSARWGARANVLTF.

This clonotype showed up just a few times. CDR3 coding DNA: TGCAGTGCTAGTCGACAGGGTAGAGAAGCTTTCTTT. Protein: CSASRQGREAFF. The rearrangement links TRBV20-1 to TRBJ1-1, with 7 nucleotides matching TRBD1. Trimming at V came to 3 bases and at J to 8 bases, leaving 6 bases not matched to a gene. The CDR3 consists of 12 residues. CDR1 is DFQATT, CDR2 SNEGSKA, per germline (reference sequence).

With regard to this clonotype: Relative to the germline gene, one junction end is altered; a read error may explain this. V gene TRBV5-5 combines with J gene TRBJ1-2, with D tentatively TRBD1 (6 bases). The CDR3 covers 11 residues. Germline V lookup: CDR1 SGHKS, CDR2 YYEKEE (reference sequence). The CDR3 loop is CAGSYRDGYTF. The DNA for the CDR3 is TGTGCCGGCAGCTACAGGGATGGCTACACCTTC. The full variable domain, in which reference TRBV5-5 and TRBJ1-2 provide the parts outside the CDR3, is DAGVTQSPTHLIKTRGQQVTLRCSPISGHKSVSWYQQVLGQGPQFIFQYYEKEERGRGNFPDRFSARQFPNYSSELNVNALLLGDSALYLCAGSYRDGYTFGSGTRLTVV.

This clonotype was recorded at least ten times. This chain uses TRBV3-1 with TRBJ2-5; tentative D call: TRBD1 (6 bases). The V end lost 1 base, the J end lost 5 bases, and 14 bases lay between the germline ends. The CDR3 runs 15 residues. The germline V gene encodes CDR1 LGHDT and CDR2 YNNKEL (reference sequence). The CDR3 DNA follows: TGTGCCAGCAGCCAAGCGAACGGACAGCTGGAGACCCAGTACTTC. Translated: CASSQANGQLETQYF.

The CDR3 is CSVATGTNYGYTF. Here the CDR3 DNA reads TGCAGCGTCGCGACAGGGACTAACTATGGCTACACCTTC. The V call is TRBV29-1, the J call TRBJ1-2, with 7 bases aligning to TRBD1. The CDR3 runs 13 residues. J lost 0 bases, V lost 6 bases, and 4 bases had no gene match. From germline, CDR1 is SQVTM and CDR2 ANQGSEA.

This chain joins TRBV5-1 and TRBJ2-5; TRBD2 matches at 12 bases. The J call may be in error: the DNA end matches TRBJ2-7 better. This CDR3 region has 16 residues. Germline V gene lookup returns CDR1 SGHRS and CDR2 YFSETQ. The DNA of the CDR3 is TGCGCCAGCAGCAATGGACTAGCGGGGAGGTCCTACGAGCAGTACTTC. This translates into CASSNGLAGRSYEQYF.

This chain uses TRBV11-2 with TRBJ2-5; TRBD2 aligns across 10 bases. V lost 5 bases, J lost 5 bases, and 8 bases stayed unmatched. The CDR3 extends over 15 amino acids. The germline V gene has CDR1 SGHAT and CDR2 FQNNGV. CDR3 residues: CASSLAAGGVETQYF. CDR3 sequence (DNA): TGTGCCAGCAGCCTCGCAGCGGGGGGGGTGGAGACCCAGTACTTC.

This clonotype was seen just once. Being one base from a much bigger clone, this may be a read error. J is TRBJ1-2 and V is TRBV5-1; possible D gene TRBD1, 5 bases. Germline CDR1 is SGHRS and CDR2 is YFSETQ. This CDR3 is built from 13 residues. This CDR3 is CASSFFSGRGCTF. The CDR3 nucleotides read TGCGCCAGCAGCTTTTTTTCGGGGCGAGGCTGCACCTTC.

Many counts were recorded for this clonotype. This sequence may be a read error, since a much larger clone differs from it by one base. The rearrangement uses TRBV7-3 and TRBJ2-3; D possibly corresponds to TRBD2 (6 bases). The V and J ends lost 5 bases and 2 bases respectively, with 11 bases between them. The CDR3 length is 14 residues. Germline V gives CDR1 SGHTA, CDR2 FQGTGA. CDR3 protein: CASSRRDFTDTQYF. CDR3 DNA sequence: TGTGCCAGCAGCCGAAGGGACTTCACAGATACGCAGTATTTT.

Worth noting for this clonotype: This may be a read error, as it is one base from a much larger clone. The chain recombines TRBV20-1 with TRBJ1-6, with 8 positions matching TRBD1. Per the germline V gene, CDR1 is DFQATT and CDR2 is SNEGSKA (reference sequence). The CDR3 spans 15 residues. The CDR3 nucleotides are TGCAGTGCTAGGAGACTGACAGGGGACGATTCACCCCCCCACTTT. Translating gives CSARRLTGDDSPPHF.

This clonotype showed up just a few times. The chain carries TRBV6-5 and TRBJ1-4; D gene ambiguous. V gave up 0 bases and J gave up 0 bases, with 8 bases separating them. This CDR3 comprises 16 residues. The germline V gene has CDR1 MNHEY and CDR2 SVGAGI. The CDR3 DNA reads as TGTGCCAGCAGTTACTCGTACCTTGCAACTAATGAAAAACTGTTTTTT. As protein: CASSYSYLATNEKLFF.

This clonotype was detected ten times or more. Here the CDR3 reads CASSDGASGWNEQFF. In DNA form, the CDR3 reads TGTGCCAGCAGTGACGGGGCTAGCGGGTGGAATGAGCAGTTCTTC. The chain combines TRBV6-4 with TRBJ2-1; 8 bases are a match to TRBD2. Per the germline V gene, CDR1 is MRHNA and CDR2 is SNTAGT. The CDR3 contains 15 residues. V trimming: 2 bases; J trimming: 7 bases; junction bases outside the gene matches: 7.

This clonotype was seen many times. J is TRBJ2-2 and V is TRBV7-2, with TRBD2 identical over 11 bases. V trimming: 1 base; J trimming: 7 bases; junction bases outside the gene matches: 5. In germline, CDR1 is SGHTA, CDR2 FQGNSA. The CDR3 has 16 amino acids. DNA for the CDR3: TGTGCCAGCAGCTTAGGACTAGCGGGGTTTGGCGGGGAGCTGTTTTTT. Translating gives CASSLGLAGFGGELFF. Filled out from reference TRBV7-2 and TRBJ2-2, the complete variable domain reads GAGVSQSPSNKVTEKGKDVELRCDPISGHTALYWYRQSLGQGLEFLIYFQGNSAPDKSGLPSDRFSAERTGGSVSTLTIQRTQQEDSAVYLCASSLGLAGFGGELFFGEGSRLTVL.

This clonotype was observed a few times. The J gene is TRBJ1-1, the V gene TRBV6-2 or TRBV6-3, with 8 bases identical to TRBD1. V shed 6 bases and J 4 bases; nucleotides not matched to a gene: 4. Germline V gene lookup returns CDR1 MNHEY and CDR2 SVGEGT. This CDR3 has 13 residues. CDR3 DNA: TGTGCCAGCAGAAACACAGGGGGCACTGAAGCTTTCTTT. It yields the protein CASRNTGGTEAFF.

This clonotype appeared many times. This chain links TRBV7-2 with TRBJ2-4, with no clear D. V dropped 1 base and J dropped 7 bases, with 8 bases sitting between them. Germline V gene sequence: CDR1 SGHTA, CDR2 FQGNSA. The CDR3 totals 13 residues. In DNA, the CDR3 is TGTGCCAGCAGCTTAGTCGTGTTGAACATTCAGTACTTC. Translation gives CASSLVVLNIQYF.

This clonotype was counted at least ten times. This chain uses TRBV20-1 with TRBJ2-7; no reliable D call. Germline V gene lookup returns CDR1 DFQATT and CDR2 SNEGSKA (reference sequence). The CDR3 extends over 16 amino acids. The V and J ends lost 1 base and 2 bases respectively, with 18 bases between them. CDR3 protein: CSARGLERLNPYEQYF. CDR3 nucleotides: TGCAGTGCTAGAGGGCTAGAAAGGCTTAACCCCTACGAGCAGTACTTC.

This clonotype was counted ten times or more. CDR3 coding DNA: TGTGCCAGCAGCTTAGGGGGGACGCGGGGCTACACCTTC. The encoded protein is CASSLGGTRGYTF. This chain uses TRBV7-2 with TRBJ1-2, with a tentative D call TRBD1 (5 bases). This CDR3 is 13 amino acids long. The V gene's germline CDR1 is SGHTA and CDR2 FQGNSA. Trimming left V 1 base short and J 8 bases short, with 11 bases between.

This clonotype was seen many times. The V gene is TRBV5-1, the J gene TRBJ2-3; D ambiguous. CDR1 is SGHRS and CDR2 is YFSETQ in the germline V gene. The CDR3 totals 12 residues. Trimming took 4 bases from V and 1 from J, leaving 4 bases between them. The CDR3 nucleotides read TGCGCCAGCAGCGTCCGCACAGATACGCAGTATTTT. Translation gives CASSVRTDTQYF.

In its sample, this clonotype was seen a few times. A much larger clonotype is one base distant, so this may be a read error. The J gene is TRBJ1-5, the V gene TRBV11-2; TRBD1 might be the D (6 bases). The V gene's germline CDR1 is SGHAT and CDR2 FQNNGV. CDR3 size: 15 residues. Trimming cost V 5 bases and J 2 bases, with 13 bases left between them. The CDR3 nucleotides are TGTGCCAGCAGCAAAACAGGGAATTGCAATCAGCCCCAGCATTTT. It translates to CASSKTGNCNQPQHF.

This clonotype has a count of ten or more. This chain uses TRBV12-3 or TRBV12-4 with TRBJ2-5; 7 positions match TRBD1. The V segment lost 7 bases and the J segment 6 bases; nucleotides outside the gene matches: 14. CDR3 length: 15 residues. In nucleotides, the CDR3 is TGTGCCAGCACCCCAGGGACAGCCAGCGGAAAGACCCAGTACTTC. It encodes CASTPGTASGKTQYF.

This clonotype was counted only a few times. The chain has TRBV6-6 and TRBJ2-5, with D maybe TRBD2 (6 bases). V dropped 5 bases and J dropped 11 bases, with 21 bases sitting between them. Germline V CDR1 and CDR2: MNHNY, SVGAGI (reference sequence). This CDR3 contains 14 residues. The CDR3: CASSPGTLYNEQYF. Here the CDR3 DNA reads TGTGCCAGCAGTCCCGGGACTCTTTACAATGAGCAGTACTTC.

The chain carries TRBV2 and TRBJ2-2, with TRBD2 matching over 11 bases. The CDR3 extends over 16 amino acids. Germline-derived CDR1 and CDR2 are SNHLY and FYNNEI. After removal of 6 bases from V and 5 bases from J, the junction contained 8 bases not matched to a gene. The chain's CDR3 is CASSPATSGRTGELFF. For the CDR3, the DNA is TGTGCCAGCAGCCCCGCAACTAGCGGGAGAACCGGGGAGCTGTTTTTT.

The chain uses TRBV28 and TRBJ1-5; D unclear. CDR1 and CDR2 from the germline V gene are MDHEN and SYDVKM. The CDR3 spans 14 residues. Between the trimmed V and J ends, which lost 8 bases and 2 bases, there was a span of 13 bases. This CDR3 is CASVRVVGNQPQHF. The CDR3 nucleotides are TGTGCCAGCGTCAGAGTGGTCGGCAATCAGCCCCAGCATTTT. Full variable domain (rest looked up from reference TRBV28 and TRBJ1-5): DVKVTQSSRYLVKRTGEKVFLECVQDMDHENMFWYRQDPGLGLRLIYFSYDVKMKEKGDIPEGYSVSREKKERFSLILESASTNQTSMYLCASVRVVGNQPQHFGDGTRLSIL.

The CDR3 region is CASGTDRDGELFF. CDR3 coding DNA: TGTGCCAGCGGAACAGACAGGGACGGGGAGCTGTTTTTT. The chain recombines TRBV2 with TRBJ2-2; 7 positions match TRBD1. V lost 8 bases, J lost 7 bases, and 7 bases stayed unmatched. Germline V CDR1 and CDR2: SNHLY, FYNNEI. The CDR3 has 13 amino acids.

This clonotype has only a few counts. The V and J genes are TRBV14 and TRBJ2-1; D perhaps matches TRBD2 (7 bases). Germline assignment: CDR1 SGHDN and CDR2 FVKESK. V lost 4 bases and J lost 4, with 17 bases in between. The CDR3 is 16 amino acids. The CDR3 spells CASSLWLAGAYNEQFF. The CDR3 nucleotides are TGTGCCAGCAGCCTATGGCTTGCGGGGGCATACAATGAGCAGTTCTTC.

The chain carries TRBV6-1 and TRBJ1-1; D unclear. V was cut by 8 bases and J by 0 bases, with 7 bases left in between. In germline, CDR1 is MNHNS, CDR2 SASEGT. This CDR3 is built from 12 residues. CDR3 in DNA: TGTGCCAGCGAGCCAGTGAACACTGAAGCTTTCTTT. It codes for CASEPVNTEAFF.

This clonotype was seen at least ten times. The chain carries TRBV20-1 and TRBJ1-2; no clear D gene. There are 12 residues in the CDR3. Germline V gene sequence: CDR1 DFQATT, CDR2 SNEGSKA (reference sequence). The CDR3 bases are TGCAGCACTTGGGGAGACAACGGAGGCTACACCTTC. Amino acids: CSTWGDNGGYTF.

Details on this clonotype: A much larger clone differs by one base, so this may be a read error. The DNA for the CDR3 is TGCGCCAGTTTGGCGGGGGGGAGTCGGGATGAGCAGTTCTTC. Translated: CASLAGGSRDEQFF. The V call is TRBV5-1, the J call TRBJ2-1; 9 nucleotides align to TRBD2. Germline loops: CDR1 SGHRS, CDR2 YFSETQ. CDR3 size: 14 residues. J gave up 8 bases and V 8 bases, and 11 bases lay outside the gene matches.

The V and J genes are TRBV12-3 or TRBV12-4 and TRBJ2-7; D possibly corresponds to TRBD2 (5 bases). With 6 bases removed from V and 3 bases from J, the gap between germline ends came to 12 bases. The CDR3 loop spans 13 amino acids. In DNA form, the CDR3 reads TGTGCCAGCAGCCAGAAGAGGGACTACGAGCAGTACTTC. Protein product: CASSQKRDYEQYF.

Many counts were recorded for this clonotype. The chain employs TRBV20-1 and TRBJ2-7; 8 nucleotides agree with TRBD2. The CDR3 length is 13 residues. The V and J ends lost 3 bases and 3 bases, in that order; junction bases with no gene match: 4. Germline CDR1 reads DFQATT; CDR2 reads SNEGSKA (reference sequence). CDR3 region: CSASPGTSYEQYF. The CDR3 DNA follows: TGCAGTGCTAGTCCCGGGACTAGCTACGAGCAGTACTTC.